This T cell receptor (beta chain) was profiled in a study of blood T cell repertoires in COVID-19. As for the study in general: Samples came from the United States, Italy and Spain, spanning acute and convalescent COVID-19.

The assay was immunoSEQ multiplex PCR, and TCRdb's table has in-frame clones only and misses some. The data show about 17,000 clones, 87% seen once. This CDR3 is 15 amino acids long. V dropped 3 bases and J dropped 9; count of bases not matched to a gene: 11. Germline-derived CDR1 and CDR2 are SGHRS and YFSETQ. The receptor comes from a man in his fifties or sixties with active COVID-19. The chain couples TRBV5-1 to TRBJ2-1, with TRBD2 matching 8 bases. The sequenced sample was peripheral blood. DNA for the CDR3: TGCGCCAGCAGCTCAACTAGCGGCCTAATCTCTGAGCAGTTCTTC. It translates to CASSSTSGLISEQFF.